This TCR beta chain was documented in a study of metastatic and nonmetastatic thyroid tumors. Overall study: For malignant and benign thyroid patients, tumor or nodule tissue and blood were the sources whose repertoires were compared.

The CDR3 has 18 residues. Germline V CDR1 and CDR2: MGHRA, YSYEKL. With 0 bases clipped from V and 8 bases from J, the junction kept 15 bases outside the gene matches. The study, taken as a whole, reports: Patients with malignant thyroid tumors reportedly had significantly higher TCR beta diversity than those with benign nodules, in blood and tumor.

MiXCR reprocessed the PCR reads for TCRdb. The sample lists some 34,000 clones; 15% to 20% were seen once. Before thyroid surgery, none of the patients had received any treatment. In its sample, this clone was seen a few times. Its antigen remains unknown. This may be a read error: a much more frequent sequence differs by one nucleotide. This receptor was identified in a female donor with papillary thyroid cancer or a benign thyroid nodule (not recorded which). Some clones in this sample may be carry-over from other donors' samples. V and J are TRBV4-1 and TRBJ2-4, with 8 bases lining up with TRBD2. Sequenced input: blood. The CDR3 region is CASSQDIPGRAVIHIQYF. The CDR3 bases are TGCGCCAGCAGCCAAGATATCCCCGGGAGGGCCGTGATTCACATTCAGTACTTC.